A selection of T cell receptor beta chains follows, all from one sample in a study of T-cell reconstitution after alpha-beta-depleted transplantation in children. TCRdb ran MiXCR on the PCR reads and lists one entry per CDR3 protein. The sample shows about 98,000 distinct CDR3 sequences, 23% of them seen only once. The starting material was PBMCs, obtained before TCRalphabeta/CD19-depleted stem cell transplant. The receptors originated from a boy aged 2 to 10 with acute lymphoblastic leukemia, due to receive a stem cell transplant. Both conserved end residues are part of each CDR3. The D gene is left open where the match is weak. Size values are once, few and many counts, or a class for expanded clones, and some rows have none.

DNA: TGCGCCAGCAGCGTAGATTATTCGAGAACTTTCGAAGCTTTCTTT
CDR3: CASSVDYSRTFEAFF
D: .
size: many
V: TRBV5-1
J: TRBJ1-1

DNA: TGTGCCAGCAGCAAGCTAGCGGGCTCTACCTCCTACAATGAGCAGTTCTTC
CDR3: CASSKLAGSTSYNEQFF
D: .
size: .
V: TRBV21-1
J: TRBJ2-1

DNA: TGTGCCAGCAGCTTAGACCCGGCACGCTACGAGCAGTACTTC
CDR3: CASSLDPARYEQYF
D: .
size: .
V: TRBV7-2
J: TRBJ2-7

DNA: TGTGCCAGCAGCTTAGAAGCGGGGCTTGAGTACTTC
CDR3: CASSLEAGLEYF
D: TRBD2
size: few
V: TRBV7-9
J: TRBJ2-7

DNA: TGTGCCACCAGCACTCACTATGGCTACACCTTC
CDR3: CATSTHYGYTF
D: .
size: few
V: TRBV15
J: TRBJ1-2

DNA: TGCGCCAGCAGCCAAGATCAGGCCGAGGCGGCAGATACGCAGTATTTT
CDR3: CASSQDQAEAADTQYF
D: .
size: many
V: TRBV4-3
J: TRBJ2-3

DNA: TGTGCCAGCAGCTTAGGGGGTAAAAATGAGCAGTTCTTC
CDR3: CASSLGGKNEQFF
D: .
size: .
V: TRBV13
J: TRBJ2-1

DNA: TGTGCCAGCAGCTTAGGGGCGGGAGGGCTTAGTAAAGCAGATACGCAGTATTTT
CDR3: CASSLGAGGLSKADTQYF
D: TRBD2
size: .
V: TRBV11-2
J: TRBJ2-3

DNA: TGTGCCAGCAGTCCGGGACAGGGAGGTTCGGAGACCCAGTACTTC
CDR3: CASSPGQGGSETQYF
D: TRBD1
size: many
V: TRBV6-5
J: TRBJ2-5

DNA: TGCAGTGCCAGGGACAGGGGGCTTTCAGATACGCAGTATTTT
CDR3: CSARDRGLSDTQYF
D: TRBD1
size: .
V: TRBV20-1
J: TRBJ2-3

DNA: TGTGCCAGCAGTTTATCGGGATTACGGGGAATCGAGCAGTACTTC
CDR3: CASSLSGLRGIEQYF
D: .
size: .
V: TRBV12-3/TRBV12-4
J: TRBJ2-7

DNA: TGCGCCAGCAGGAGGACAGGGGCGGCAGATACGCAGTATTTT
CDR3: CASRRTGAADTQYF
D: TRBD1
size: .
V: TRBV10-2
J: TRBJ2-3

DNA: TGTGCCAGCAGCCGGGCGGTAGTCGGCGCTTTCTTT
CDR3: CASSRAVVGAFF
D: .
size: few
V: TRBV7-2
J: TRBJ1-1